This section outlines one T cell receptor beta chain sequence together with its context. TCRdb re-called the 5' RACE reads with MiXCR, one entry per CDR3 protein. The table records about 400,000 distinct CDR3 sequences, roughly 24% of them present only once. This sample stems from a study of T-cell memory formation after mild COVID-19. The CDR3 has 15 amino acids. Germline V gives CDR1 KGHDR, CDR2 SFDVKD. V was clipped by 4 bases and J by 5 bases, with 14 bases between them. The sequencing sample was made of PBMCs or a T cell subset sorted from them (not recorded which). The clonotype comes from an adult woman who had mild COVID-19 (a few samples of this study predate the infection). Cell type and time point are not known. The chain has TRBV24-1 and TRBJ2-1, with TRBD1 as a possible D gene (5 bases). For the CDR3, the DNA is TGTGCCACCAGTGAGGGGCTAGTTGGGGACAATGAGCAGTTCTTC. This codes for CATSEGLVGDNEQFF.